Listed here are 16 T cell receptor beta chains from one sample, sequenced in a study of STAT5B mutations in CD4+ large granular lymphocyte leukemia. Only in-frame clones appear in the TCRdb table, and some are missing; sequencing was by immunoSEQ multiplex PCR. The sample lists about 48,000 clones; roughly 70% were seen once. The material sequenced was CD4+ T cells from blood buffy coats. The source of these receptors is a human donor in good health.

V usage is TRBV18 and J usage is TRBJ1-5; D ambiguous. CDR3 size: 18 residues. Germline V gene data show CDR1 as KGHSH and CDR2 as LQKENI. The V end lost 3 bases, the J end lost 1 base, and 19 bases lay between the germline ends. The CDR3 protein is CASSPTRTGRQSNQPQHF. As DNA, the CDR3 is TGTGCCAGCTCACCTACCCGAACCGGGAGGCAAAGCAATCAGCCCCAGCATTTT.

The chain links TRBV28 to TRBJ2-3, with D hard to call. Trimming cost V 6 bases and J 1 base, with 8 bases left between them. Germline V gene data show CDR1 as MDHEN and CDR2 as SYDVKM. CDR3 length: 13 amino acids. DNA of the CDR3: TGTGCCAGCAGCCCACCCGGCACAGATACGCAGTATTTT. Its protein is CASSPPGTDTQYF. Complete variable domain (other parts from reference TRBV28 and TRBJ2-3): DVKVTQSSRYLVKRTGEKVFLECVQDMDHENMFWYRQDPGLGLRLIYFSYDVKMKEKGDIPEGYSVSREKKERFSLILESASTNQTSMYLCASSPPGTDTQYFGPGTRLTVL.

This clone was seen only once. The chain couples TRBV5-5 to TRBJ2-7, with 7 bases matching TRBD1. CDR1 is SGHKS, CDR2 YYEKEE, per germline (reference sequence). The CDR3 covers 16 residues. V trimming: 2 bases; J trimming: 2 bases; junction bases outside the gene matches: 10. CDR3 sequence (DNA): TGTGCCAGCAGCTTCGGCTCTGACAGGGCGACCTACGAGCAGTACTTC. This codes for CASSFGSDRATYEQYF.

This clone showed up just a few times. V usage is TRBV27 and J usage is TRBJ1-1; D may be TRBD1 (5 bases). The germline V and J ends were trimmed by 7 bases and 4 bases, with 13 bases remaining between them. The CDR3 sequence is 13 residues long. Germline V gene lookup returns CDR1 MNHEY and CDR2 SMNVEV (reference sequence). CDR3 DNA: TGTGCCAGCAAACCTCAGGGTAGCACTGAAGCTTTCTTT. It translates to CASKPQGSTEAFF.

The genes are TRBV14 and TRBJ1-3, with D unclear. The length of the CDR3 is 14 residues. Trimming shortened V by 2 bases and J by 3 bases, and 8 bases separated the two germline ends. CDR1 is SGHDN and CDR2 is FVKESK in the germline V gene. The CDR3 nucleotides read TGTGCCAGCAGCCAACAGGTCGGTGGAAACACCATATATTTT. Amino acid sequence: CASSQQVGGNTIYF.

V is TRBV28 and J is TRBJ1-2, with TRBD1 matching over 7 bases. CDR1 is MDHEN, CDR2 SYDVKM, per germline. V shed 3 bases, J shed 5 bases, and the junction held 9 bases outside the gene matches. The CDR3 totals 15 residues. The CDR3 DNA sequence: TGTGCCAGCAGTTTTGAAGGGGGCGTCGGGTATGGCTACACCTTC. This translates into CASSFEGGVGYGYTF.

The chain joins TRBV19 to TRBJ2-6; D possibly corresponds to TRBD1 (7 bases). Germline CDR1 is LNHDA and CDR2 is SQIVND (reference sequence). V was pared by 5 bases and J by 2 bases, with 13 bases between. The CDR3 has 16 residues. The CDR3 protein is CASSPGGGPGANVLTF. In nucleotides, the CDR3 is TGTGCCAGTAGTCCCGGAGGGGGCCCTGGGGCCAACGTCCTGACTTTC.

V is TRBV9 and J is TRBJ2-1; perhaps TRBD2 as D (6 bases). Germline assignment: CDR1 SGDLS and CDR2 YYNGEE. The CDR3 loop spans 14 amino acids. Trimming shortened V by 0 bases and J by 5 bases, and 9 bases separated the two germline ends. In DNA, the CDR3 is TGTGCCAGCAGCGTAGGCGGGGTACACAATGAGCAGTTCTTC. Translation: CASSVGGVHNEQFF.

This clone appeared a few times. The V call is TRBV5-1, the J call TRBJ1-6, with D unresolved. V shed 3 bases and J shed 8 bases, with 9 bases lying between them. The CDR3 runs 13 residues. Germline values: CDR1 SGHRS, CDR2 YFSETQ. The chain's CDR3 is CASSSSGDSPLHF. The DNA for the CDR3 is TGCGCCAGCAGCTCTTCAGGTGATTCACCCCTCCACTTT.

There are a few counts of this clone. CDR3: CASRKGQLNEKLFF. In DNA form, the CDR3 reads TGTGCCAGCAGAAAAGGCCAGTTAAATGAAAAACTGTTTTTT. The chain joins TRBV4-2 to TRBJ1-4; D is uncertain. V was cut by 6 bases and J by 5 bases, with 13 bases left in between. The CDR3 consists of 14 residues. Germline V lookup: CDR1 LGHNA, CDR2 YNFKEQ.

The V call is TRBV6-4, the J call TRBJ2-7, with D unclear. CDR1 is MRHNA, CDR2 SNTAGT, per germline. The CDR3 has 14 amino acids. The ends were cut back, 8 bases at V and 4 bases at J, with 18 bases in the middle. CDR3 in DNA: TGTGCCAGCCCGGCGGAACTCACCTATTACGAGCAGTACGTC. This sequence encodes CASPAELTYYEQYV.

For this clone: The same CDR3 can be traced to other DNA sequences in this sample. This sequence joins TRBV5-1 and TRBJ2-3; unclear D gene. Germline V gene lookup returns CDR1 SGHRS and CDR2 YFSETQ. V lost 0 bases and J lost 3, with 5 bases in between. This CDR3 has 13 residues. The CDR3 spells CASSLGGTDTQYF. In nucleotides, the CDR3 is TGCGCCAGCAGCTTGGGGGGAACAGATACGCAGTATTTT.

This clone occurred a few times. V gene TRBV9 combines with J gene TRBJ1-2; D uncertain. V dropped 4 bases and J dropped 4 bases, with 14 bases sitting between them. CDR1 SGDLS and CDR2 YYNGEE come from the germline V gene. This CDR3 has 14 residues. This CDR3 reads CASSPRVAAYGYTF. Here the CDR3 DNA reads TGTGCCAGCAGCCCGAGGGTGGCAGCCTATGGCTACACCTTC.

For the CDR3, the DNA is TGTGCCAGCAGTGATCGGGACAACGTCTACGAGCAGTACGTC. As protein: CASSDRDNVYEQYV. The chain links TRBV2 to TRBJ2-7, with D possibly TRBD1 on 6 matching bases. V dropped 3 bases and J dropped 3 bases, with 12 bases sitting between them. Germline CDR1 and CDR2: SNHLY and FYNNEI. This CDR3 contains 14 residues.

This sequence joins TRBV2 and TRBJ1-5; TRBD1 is a possible D gene (6 bases). The V and J ends lost 4 bases and 0 bases respectively, with 10 bases between them. In germline, CDR1 is SNHLY, CDR2 FYNNEI. The CDR3 is 15 residues long. In nucleotides, the CDR3 is TGTGCCAGCAGTGTACAGGGACTTAGCAATCAGCCCCAGCATTTT. This encodes CASSVQGLSNQPQHF. Together with reference TRBV2 and TRBJ1-5, the CDR3 gives the full variable domain: EPEVTQTPSHQVTQMGQEVILRCVPISNHLYFYWYRQILGQKVEFLVSFYNNEISEKSEIFDDQFSVERPDGSNFTLKIRSTKLEDSAMYFCASSVQGLSNQPQHFGDGTRLSIL.

The chain uses TRBV4-1 and TRBJ1-3; D perhaps matches TRBD1 (5 bases). CDR3 length: 16 amino acids. The ends were cut back, 1 base at V and 0 bases at J, with 10 bases in the middle. Germline lookup yields CDR1 MGHRA and CDR2 YSYEKL. The CDR3 region has the DNA TGCGCCAGCAGCCAAGGTTCGGGGGACTCTGGAAACACCATATATTTT. It codes for CASSQGSGDSGNTIYF.